What follows describes a single T cell receptor (beta chain). This clonotype was seen at least ten times. What this receptor recognizes is not known. No qualities accompany the bases; no much larger clone lies one base away. This entry belongs to a study of early T cells in non-severe SARS-CoV-2 infection (TCRdb year 2021). Background on the whole study: Because TCR sequencing relied on bulk RNA taken from unsorted whole blood, pairing of alpha and beta chains was not possible. Study-level results and caveats: Matching against VDJdb was skewed toward anti-spike CD8 responses, likely underestimated virus-specific expansions, and missed private and CD4 specificities.

Set within a cohort of healthcare workers in London, UK, this nested case-control study involved weekly PCR testing of nasopharyngeal swabs along with blood sampling. Between 23 and 31 March 2020, the week of the UK lockdown, healthcare workers were enrolled and then followed up weekly for as long as 16 weeks. The library relied on 5' RACE. The sequencer listed for this sample is NextSeq 500. In the TCR library protocol, unique molecular identifiers were attached to individual cDNA molecules to correct for PCR bias and sequencing error. TCR alpha and beta chains were both sequenced, and the abundances of alpha and beta sequences in each sample were closely correlated with each other. As for the original processing: Decombinator V4 was used to annotate TCR sequences for V gene, J gene and CDR3. TCRs were defined as expanded if a significant change between any two time points was detected under a Poisson model with p below 0.0001. TCR abundances were normalised to the total number of TCRs sequenced per sample and expressed as counts per million. TRAV1-2 paired with TRAJ12, TRAJ20 or TRAJ33 defined MAIT TCRs, while TRAV10 paired with TRAJ18 defined iNKT TCRs. VDJdb, accessed 1 November 2021, was searched for CMV, EBV and SARS-CoV-2 annotated TCRs, with TCRs annotated for multiple antigens excluded. TCRdb cleaned the public reads at Q25 with fastp, built clones with MiXCR and kept in-frame beta chains. Identical CDR3 proteins give one entry, which carries the most common genes and DNA. None of the V and J calls come from the authors' own analysis; TCRdb made them. In this sample the table shows tens of thousands of distinct CDR3 sequences, roughly 8.4% of which occur a single time. Approximately 3.6% of the sample rests with the top ten.

The V and J ends are trimmed by 5 bases and 8 bases, leaving 6 bases between them. The germline V gene supplies CDR1 SGHTA and CDR2 FQGTGA. The CDR3 spans 11 residues, from the cysteine through the phenylalanine. This entry keeps only the CDR3 DNA: 33 bases, framed from base 1. The rearrangement joined TRBV7-3 to TRBJ2-2; the D gene is possibly TRBD1, with 5 bases matching. This receptor was obtained from an adult who was a healthcare worker with PCR-confirmed SARS-CoV-2 infection or an uninfected control (not recorded which). Specimen: whole blood. CDR3 reads: CASSAGGELFF. The bases are TGTGCCAGCAGCGCAGGGGGGGAGCTGTTTTTT.